This T cell receptor (beta chain) was identified in a study of beta chain features in type 1 diabetes. Overall study results and limits: The similarity of naive, central memory and Treg TCRB repertoires appeared greater among patients than among healthy donors. Fewer insertions but more deletions were seen at VDJ junctions in type 1 diabetes patients.

CDR3 length: 12 amino acids. V was trimmed by 3 bases and J by 7 bases, leaving 9 bases between them. Germline V CDR1 and CDR2: PRHDT, FYEKMQ (reference sequence). TCRB transcripts that were expressed got sequenced, as all of the isolated RNA had been reverse transcribed. The assay was immunoSEQ multiplex PCR, and TCRdb's table has in-frame clones only and misses some. The sample records 450,000 to 550,000 clones, 30% being singletons. Concerning this clone: What it binds is unknown.

CD45RO/CCR7/CD25/CD127/CD95/CD27 staining was used to isolate CD4+ naive, central memory, regulatory and stem cell-like memory cells by sorting. The clonotype comes from a man between 18 and 29 years old in good health. The sequencing sample was made of naive CD4+ T cells from blood. The rearrangement uses TRBV13 and TRBJ1-2, with D possibly matching TRBD1 (5 bases). CDR3 sequence (DNA): TGTGCCAGCAGCTTGGGCAGGGTTGGCTACACCTTC. This encodes CASSLGRVGYTF.